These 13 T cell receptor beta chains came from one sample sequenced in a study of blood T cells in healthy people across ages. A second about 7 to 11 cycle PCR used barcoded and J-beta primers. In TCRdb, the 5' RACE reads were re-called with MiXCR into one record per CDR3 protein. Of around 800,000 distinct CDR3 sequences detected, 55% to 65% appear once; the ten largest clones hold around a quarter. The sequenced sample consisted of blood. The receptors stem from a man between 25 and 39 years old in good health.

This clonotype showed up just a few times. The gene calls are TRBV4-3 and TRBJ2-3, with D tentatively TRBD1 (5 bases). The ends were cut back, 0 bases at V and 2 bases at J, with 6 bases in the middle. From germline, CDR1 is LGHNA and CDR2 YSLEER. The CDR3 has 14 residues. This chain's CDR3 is CASSQEGATDTQYF. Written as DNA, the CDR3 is TGCGCCAGCAGCCAAGAAGGGGCCACAGATACGCAGTATTTT.

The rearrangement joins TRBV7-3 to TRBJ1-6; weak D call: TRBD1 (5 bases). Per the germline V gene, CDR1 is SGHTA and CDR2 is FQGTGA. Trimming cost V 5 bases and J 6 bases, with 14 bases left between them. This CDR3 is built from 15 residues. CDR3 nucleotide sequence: TGTGCCAGCAGCATTACGGGGGGAGGTAATTCACCCCTCCACTTT. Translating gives CASSITGGGNSPLHF.

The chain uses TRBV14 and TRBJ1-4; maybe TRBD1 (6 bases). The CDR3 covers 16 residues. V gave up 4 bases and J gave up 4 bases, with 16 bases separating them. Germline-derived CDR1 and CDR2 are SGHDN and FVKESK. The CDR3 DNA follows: TGTGCCAGCAGCCGCTTGAGGGGGAGGCTTAATGAAAAACTGTTTTTT. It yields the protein CASSRLRGRLNEKLFF.

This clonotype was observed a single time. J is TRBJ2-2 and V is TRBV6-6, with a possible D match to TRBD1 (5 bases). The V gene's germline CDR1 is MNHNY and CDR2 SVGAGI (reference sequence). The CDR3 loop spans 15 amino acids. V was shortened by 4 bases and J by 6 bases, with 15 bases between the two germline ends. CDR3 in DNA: TGTGCCAGCAGTTCCGTCCTTCGACAGCCCGGGGAGCTGTTTTTT. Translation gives CASSSVLRQPGELFF.

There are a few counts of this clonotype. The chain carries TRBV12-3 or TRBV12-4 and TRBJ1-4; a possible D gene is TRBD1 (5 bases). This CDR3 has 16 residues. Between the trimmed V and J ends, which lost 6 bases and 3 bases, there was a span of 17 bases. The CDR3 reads CASSQDGGIANEKLFF. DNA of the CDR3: TGTGCCAGCAGCCAAGACGGGGGGATAGCTAATGAAAAACTGTTTTTT.

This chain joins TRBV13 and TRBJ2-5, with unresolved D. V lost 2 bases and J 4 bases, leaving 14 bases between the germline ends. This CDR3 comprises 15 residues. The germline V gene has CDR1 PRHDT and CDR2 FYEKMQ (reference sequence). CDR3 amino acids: CASSLSPSLGETQYF. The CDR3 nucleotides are TGTGCCAGCAGCTTAAGCCCCTCCCTGGGAGAGACCCAGTACTTC.

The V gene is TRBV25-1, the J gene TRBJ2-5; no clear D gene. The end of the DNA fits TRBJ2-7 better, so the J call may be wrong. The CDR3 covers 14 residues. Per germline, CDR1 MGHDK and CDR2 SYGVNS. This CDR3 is CASSDEGATYEQYF. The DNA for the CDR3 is TGTGCCAGCAGTGATGAAGGTGCCACCTACGAGCAGTACTTC.

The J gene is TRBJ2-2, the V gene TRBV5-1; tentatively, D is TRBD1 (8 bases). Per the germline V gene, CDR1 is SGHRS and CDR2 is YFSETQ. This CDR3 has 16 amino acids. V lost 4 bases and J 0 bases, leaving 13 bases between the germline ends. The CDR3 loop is CASSRAGQANTGELFF. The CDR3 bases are TGCGCCAGCAGCAGAGCGGGACAGGCGAACACCGGGGAGCTGTTTTTT.

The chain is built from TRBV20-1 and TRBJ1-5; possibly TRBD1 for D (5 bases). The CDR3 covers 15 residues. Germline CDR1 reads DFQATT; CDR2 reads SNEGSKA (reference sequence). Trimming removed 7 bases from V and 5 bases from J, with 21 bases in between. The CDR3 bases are TGCAGTGTTGCCAATGGGGGGGTTACGGATCAGCCCCAGCATTTT. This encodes CSVANGGVTDQPQHF.

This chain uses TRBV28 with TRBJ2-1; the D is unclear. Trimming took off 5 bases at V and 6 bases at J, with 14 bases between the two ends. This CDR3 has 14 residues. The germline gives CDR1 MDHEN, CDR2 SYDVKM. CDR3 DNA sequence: TGTGCCAGCAGTCCCCTCAAGTGGGGCAATGAGCAGTTCTTC. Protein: CASSPLKWGNEQFF.

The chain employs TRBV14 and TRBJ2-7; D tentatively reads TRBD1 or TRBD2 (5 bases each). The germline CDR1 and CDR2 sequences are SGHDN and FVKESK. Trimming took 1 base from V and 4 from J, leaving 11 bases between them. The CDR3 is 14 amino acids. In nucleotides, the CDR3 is TGTGCCAGCAGCCAAGTGGGGACCGTGTACGAGCAGTACTTC. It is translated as CASSQVGTVYEQYF.

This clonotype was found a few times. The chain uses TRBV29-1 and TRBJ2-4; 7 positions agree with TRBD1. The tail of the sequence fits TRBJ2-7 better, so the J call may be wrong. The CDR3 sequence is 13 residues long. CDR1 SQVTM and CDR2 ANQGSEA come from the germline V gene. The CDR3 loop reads CSVTRDSGNEQYF. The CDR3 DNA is TGCAGCGTTACCCGGGACAGCGGCAACGAGCAGTACTTC.

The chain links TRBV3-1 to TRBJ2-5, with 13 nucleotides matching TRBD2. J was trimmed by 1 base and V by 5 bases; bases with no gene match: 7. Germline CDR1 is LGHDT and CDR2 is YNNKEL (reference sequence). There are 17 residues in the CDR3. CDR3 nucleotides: TGTGCCAGCAGCTCAAGGACTAGCGGGGGCCCCCAAGAGACCCAGTACTTC. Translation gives CASSSRTSGGPQETQYF.